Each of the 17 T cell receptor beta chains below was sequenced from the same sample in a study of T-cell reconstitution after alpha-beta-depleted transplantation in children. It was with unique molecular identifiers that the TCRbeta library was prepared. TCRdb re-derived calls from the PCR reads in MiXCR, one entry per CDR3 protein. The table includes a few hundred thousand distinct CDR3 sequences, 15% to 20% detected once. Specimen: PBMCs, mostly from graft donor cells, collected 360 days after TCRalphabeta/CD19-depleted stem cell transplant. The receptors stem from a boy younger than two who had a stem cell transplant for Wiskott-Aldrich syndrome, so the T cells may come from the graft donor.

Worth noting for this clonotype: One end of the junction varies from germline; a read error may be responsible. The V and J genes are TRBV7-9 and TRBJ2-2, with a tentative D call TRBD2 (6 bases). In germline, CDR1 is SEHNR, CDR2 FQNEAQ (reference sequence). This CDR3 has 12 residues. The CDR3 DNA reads TGTGCCAGCAGGCGGGACGTCGGGGGGCTGTTTTTT. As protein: CASRRDVGGLFF. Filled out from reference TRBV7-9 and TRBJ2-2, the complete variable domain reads DTGVSQNPRHKITKRGQNVTFRCDPISEHNRLYWYRQTLGQGPEFLTYFQNEAQLEKSRLLSDRFSAERPKGSFSTLEIQRTEQGDSAMYLCASRRDVGGLFFGEGSRLTVL.

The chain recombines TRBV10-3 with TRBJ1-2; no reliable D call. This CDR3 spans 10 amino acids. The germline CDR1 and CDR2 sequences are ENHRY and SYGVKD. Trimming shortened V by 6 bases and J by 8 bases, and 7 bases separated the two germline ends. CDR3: CAISPGGYTF. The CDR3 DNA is TGTGCCATCAGCCCCGGGGGCTACACCTTC.

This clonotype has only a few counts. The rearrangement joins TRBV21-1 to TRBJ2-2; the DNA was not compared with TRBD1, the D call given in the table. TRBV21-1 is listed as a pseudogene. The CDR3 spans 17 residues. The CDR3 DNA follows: TGTGCCACCGGGGGACCGAGTCGTGTAAAGTGCACCGGGGAGCTGTTTTTT. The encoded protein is CATGGPSRVKCTGELFF.

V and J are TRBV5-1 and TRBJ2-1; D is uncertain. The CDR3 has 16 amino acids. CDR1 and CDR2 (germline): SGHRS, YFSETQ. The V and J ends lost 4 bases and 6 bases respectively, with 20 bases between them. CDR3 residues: CASSDHFSPSGNEQFF. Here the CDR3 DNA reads TGCGCCAGCAGCGACCATTTTAGCCCCTCCGGCAATGAGCAGTTCTTC.

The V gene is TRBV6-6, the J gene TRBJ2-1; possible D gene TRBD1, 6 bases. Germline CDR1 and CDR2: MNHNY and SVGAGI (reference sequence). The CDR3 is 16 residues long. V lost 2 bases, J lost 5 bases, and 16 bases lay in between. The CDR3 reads CASSYRLTGPHNEQFF. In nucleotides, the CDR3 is TGTGCCAGCAGTTACCGGCTGACAGGCCCCCACAATGAGCAGTTCTTC.

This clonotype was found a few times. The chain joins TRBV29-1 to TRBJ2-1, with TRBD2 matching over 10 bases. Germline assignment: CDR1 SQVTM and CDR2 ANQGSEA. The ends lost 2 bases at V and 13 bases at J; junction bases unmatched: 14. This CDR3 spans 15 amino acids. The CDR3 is CSVEPRGLAGARQFF. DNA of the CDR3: TGCAGCGTTGAACCGAGAGGCCTAGCGGGAGCACGACAGTTCTTC.

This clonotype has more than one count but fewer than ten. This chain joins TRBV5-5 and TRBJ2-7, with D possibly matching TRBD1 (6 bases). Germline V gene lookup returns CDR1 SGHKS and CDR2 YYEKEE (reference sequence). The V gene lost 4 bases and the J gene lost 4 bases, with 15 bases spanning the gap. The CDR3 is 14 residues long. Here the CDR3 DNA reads TGTGCCAGCAGCCGGTTTGTGGGGGCTTACGAGCAGTACTTC. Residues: CASSRFVGAYEQYF.

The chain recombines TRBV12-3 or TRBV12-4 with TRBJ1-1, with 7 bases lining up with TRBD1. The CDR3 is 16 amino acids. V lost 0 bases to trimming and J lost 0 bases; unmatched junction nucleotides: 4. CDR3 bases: TGTGCCAGCAGTTTAGCCTGGGGACAGATGAACACTGAAGCTTTCTTT. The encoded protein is CASSLAWGQMNTEAFF.

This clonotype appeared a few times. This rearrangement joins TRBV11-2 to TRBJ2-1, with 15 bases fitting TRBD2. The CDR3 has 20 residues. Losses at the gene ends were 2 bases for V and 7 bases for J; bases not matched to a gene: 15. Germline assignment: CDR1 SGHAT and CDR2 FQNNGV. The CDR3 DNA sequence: TGTGCCAGCAGCTTACTCCCCCGATGGCGGACTAGCGGGGGGGCAAATGAGCAGTTCTTC. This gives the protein CASSLLPRWRTSGGANEQFF.

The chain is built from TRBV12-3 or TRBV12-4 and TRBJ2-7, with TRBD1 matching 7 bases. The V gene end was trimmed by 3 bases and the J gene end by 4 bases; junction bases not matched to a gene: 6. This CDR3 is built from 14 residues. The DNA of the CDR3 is TGTGCCAGCAGTTTCGGACAGGCCCGATACGAGCAGTACTTC. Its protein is CASSFGQARYEQYF.

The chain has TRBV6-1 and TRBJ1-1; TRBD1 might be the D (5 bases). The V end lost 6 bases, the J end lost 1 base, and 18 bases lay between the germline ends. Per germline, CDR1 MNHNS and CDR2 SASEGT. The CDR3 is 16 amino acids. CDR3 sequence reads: CASRDPSKGPNTEAFF. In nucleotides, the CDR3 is TGTGCCAGCAGAGACCCTTCGAAGGGGCCGAACACTGAAGCTTTCTTT.

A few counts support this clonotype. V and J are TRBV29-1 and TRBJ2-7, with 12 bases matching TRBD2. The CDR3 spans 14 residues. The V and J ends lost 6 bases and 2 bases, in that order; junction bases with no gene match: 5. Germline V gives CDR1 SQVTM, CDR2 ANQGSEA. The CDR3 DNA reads TGCAGCGTCGGACCTAGCGGGGGGGCCTACGAGCAGTACTTC. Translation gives CSVGPSGGAYEQYF.

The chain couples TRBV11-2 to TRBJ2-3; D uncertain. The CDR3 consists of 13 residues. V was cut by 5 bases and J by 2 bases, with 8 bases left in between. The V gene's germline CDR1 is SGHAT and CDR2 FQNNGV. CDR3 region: CASSRTFTDTQYF. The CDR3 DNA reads TGTGCCAGCAGCCGTACCTTCACAGATACGCAGTATTTT.

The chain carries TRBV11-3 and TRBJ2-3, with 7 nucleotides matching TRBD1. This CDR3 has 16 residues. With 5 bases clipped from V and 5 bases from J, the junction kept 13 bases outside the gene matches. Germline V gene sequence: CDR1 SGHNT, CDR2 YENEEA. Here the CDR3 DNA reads TGTGCCAGCAGCCTAGGCGACAGGGTGAAGGAAGATACGCAGTATTTT. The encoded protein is CASSLGDRVKEDTQYF.

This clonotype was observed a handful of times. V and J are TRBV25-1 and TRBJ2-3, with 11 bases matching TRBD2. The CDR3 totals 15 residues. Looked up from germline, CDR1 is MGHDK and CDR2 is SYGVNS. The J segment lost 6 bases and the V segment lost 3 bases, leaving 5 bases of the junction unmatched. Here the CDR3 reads CASSDSGRVSDTQYF. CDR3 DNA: TGTGCCAGCAGTGATAGCGGGAGGGTGTCTGATACGCAGTATTTT.

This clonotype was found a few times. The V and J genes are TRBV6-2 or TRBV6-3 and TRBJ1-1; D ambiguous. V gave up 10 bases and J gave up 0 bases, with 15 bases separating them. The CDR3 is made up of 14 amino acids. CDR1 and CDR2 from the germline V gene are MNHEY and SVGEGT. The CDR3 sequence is CATLMDGMNTEAFF. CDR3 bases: TGTGCCACCTTGATGGACGGAATGAACACTGAAGCTTTCTTT.

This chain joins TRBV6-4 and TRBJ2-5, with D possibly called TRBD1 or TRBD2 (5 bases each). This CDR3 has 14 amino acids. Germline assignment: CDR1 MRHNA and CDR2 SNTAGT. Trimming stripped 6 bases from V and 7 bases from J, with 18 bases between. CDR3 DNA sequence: TGTGCCAGCAGAAGGACCGGGGTCCAGGGGACCCAGTACTTC. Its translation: CASRRTGVQGTQYF.